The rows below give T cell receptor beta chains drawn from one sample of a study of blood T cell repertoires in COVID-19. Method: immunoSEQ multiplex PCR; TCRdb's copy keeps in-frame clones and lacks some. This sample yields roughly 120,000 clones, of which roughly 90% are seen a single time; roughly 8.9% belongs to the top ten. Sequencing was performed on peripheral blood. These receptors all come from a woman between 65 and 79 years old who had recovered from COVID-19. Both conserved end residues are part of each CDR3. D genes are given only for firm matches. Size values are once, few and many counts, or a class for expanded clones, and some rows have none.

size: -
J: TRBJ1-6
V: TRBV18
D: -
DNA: TGTGCCAGCTCACCTTCGGAGAATTCACCCCTCCACTTT
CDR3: CASSPSENSPLHF

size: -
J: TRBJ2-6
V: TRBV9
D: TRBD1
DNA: TGTGCCAGCAGCAGCCCACCGGGACAGGGGGTCTCTGGGGCCAACGTCCTGACTTTC
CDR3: CASSSPPGQGVSGANVLTF

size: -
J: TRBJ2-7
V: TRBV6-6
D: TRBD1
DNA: TGTGCCAGCAGCCCGGACAGGGGGCAAGGTGAGCAGTACTTC
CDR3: CASSPDRGQGEQYF

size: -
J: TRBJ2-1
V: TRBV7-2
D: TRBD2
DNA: TGTGCCAGCAGCATTAGCGGGAGCTCCTACAATGAGCAGTTCTTC
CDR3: CASSISGSSYNEQFF

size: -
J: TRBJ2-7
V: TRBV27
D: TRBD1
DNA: TGTGCCAGCTCCGGGACAGGGGGGTCCGAGCAGTACTTC
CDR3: CASSGTGGSEQYF

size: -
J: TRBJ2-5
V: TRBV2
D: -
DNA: TGTGCCAGCAGTGAACGTCGGCGGAGACAAGAGACCCAGTACTTC
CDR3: CASSERRRRQETQYF

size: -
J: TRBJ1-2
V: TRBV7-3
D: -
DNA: TGTGCCAGCAGCTTATCCCGGGACTATGGCTACACCTTC
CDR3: CASSLSRDYGYTF

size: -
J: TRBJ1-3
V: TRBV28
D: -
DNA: TGTGCCAGCAGTCCCTTAGGGGGATACGGAAACACCATATATTTT
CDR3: CASSPLGGYGNTIYF

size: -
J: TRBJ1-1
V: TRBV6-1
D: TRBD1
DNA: TGTGCCAGCAGTGAAGGATGGGGACAGGGAATTACTGAAGCTTTCTTT
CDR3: CASSEGWGQGITEAFF

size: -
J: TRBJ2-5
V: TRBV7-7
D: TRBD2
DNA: TGTGCTAGCAGCCTCTCTAGCGGGGGGGTCCAAGAGACCCAGTACTTC
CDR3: CASSLSSGGVQETQYF

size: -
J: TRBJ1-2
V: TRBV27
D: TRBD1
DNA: TGTGCCAGCAAGACAGGGGGCCCCTCACTGGGCTATGGCTACACCTTC
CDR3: CASKTGGPSLGYGYTF

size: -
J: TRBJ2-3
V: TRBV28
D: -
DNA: TGTGCCAACACACCCTCGTCCACAGATACGCAGTATTTT
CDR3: CANTPSSTDTQYF

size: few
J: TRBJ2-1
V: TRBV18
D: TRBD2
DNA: TGTGCCAGCTCACCACCGGAACTAGCGGGCCTCAATGAGCAGTTCTTC
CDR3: CASSPPELAGLNEQFF

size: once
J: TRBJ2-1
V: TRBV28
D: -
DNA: TGTGCCAGCAGTTATAACACCCCCAATGAGCAGTTCTTC
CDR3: CASSYNTPNEQFF

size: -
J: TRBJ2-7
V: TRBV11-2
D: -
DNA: TGTGCCAGCAGCTTAGATAGCGCCGTAAGGGAGCAGTACTTC
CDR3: CASSLDSAVREQYF